Detailed here is one TCR beta chain. Its antigen is not identified. A junction end diverges from the germline sequence, so it may reflect a read error. The identical CDR3 is also encoded by other nucleotide sequences in the sample. This entry belongs to a study of T cell responses to AZD1222 COVID-19 vaccine. Clones were sequenced by immunoSEQ multiplex PCR, and TCRdb holds only the in-frame ones, with some missing. This sample has some 140,000 clones; over 85% occur once, and the top ten carry around 5%. Study observations and caveats: Rises in breadth and depth of Spike-specific TCRs came after two AZD1222 doses. Sampling captured repertoires only after the peak T cell response. As reported, nearly half of all spike-specific TCRs target variant regions that are unmutated.

The sample was peripheral blood, taken on day 0 of AZD1222 vaccination. The sequence was obtained from an adult in good health.

The CDR3 reads CASSAQGGSNTEAFF. For the CDR3, the DNA is TGTGCCAGCAGTGCGCAAGGGGGGTCGAACACTGAAGCTTTTTTT. The rearrangement uses TRBV6-4 and TRBJ1-1; a weak D match, TRBD1 (6 bases). Germline V lookup: CDR1 MRHNA, CDR2 SNTAGT. The CDR3 extends over 15 amino acids.